The entry below gives a single TCR beta chain sequence along with its context. The sample belongs to a study of T cell changes during pregnancy in multiple sclerosis. Germline V CDR1 and CDR2: SGHRS, YFSETQ. The CDR3 covers 14 residues. V lost 1 base, J lost 3 bases, and 7 bases lay in between. The table came from immunoSEQ multiplex PCR; TCRdb's copy has only in-frame clones and leaves some out. This table has approximately 39,000 clones, 85% to 95% appearing once. The specimen sequenced was PBMCs (not recorded whether the cells were cultured). The sequence was obtained from a female donor with multiple sclerosis, enrolled in a pregnancy study. This chain uses TRBV5-1 with TRBJ2-2, with no clear D. As DNA, the CDR3 is TGCGCCAGCAGCTTGAGCCAGGACACCGGGGAGCTGTTTTTT. Protein sequence: CASSLSQDTGELFF.